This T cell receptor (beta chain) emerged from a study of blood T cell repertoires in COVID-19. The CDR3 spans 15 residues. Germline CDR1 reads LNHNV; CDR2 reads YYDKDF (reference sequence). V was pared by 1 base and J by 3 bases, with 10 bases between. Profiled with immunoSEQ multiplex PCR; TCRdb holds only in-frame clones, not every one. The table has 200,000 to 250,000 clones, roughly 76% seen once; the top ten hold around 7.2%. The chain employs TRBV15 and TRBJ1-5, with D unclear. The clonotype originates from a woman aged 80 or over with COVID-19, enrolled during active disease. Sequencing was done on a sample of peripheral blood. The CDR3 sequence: CATSRAPGFNQPQHF. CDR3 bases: TGTGCCACCAGCAGAGCGCCAGGTTTCAATCAGCCCCAGCATTTT.